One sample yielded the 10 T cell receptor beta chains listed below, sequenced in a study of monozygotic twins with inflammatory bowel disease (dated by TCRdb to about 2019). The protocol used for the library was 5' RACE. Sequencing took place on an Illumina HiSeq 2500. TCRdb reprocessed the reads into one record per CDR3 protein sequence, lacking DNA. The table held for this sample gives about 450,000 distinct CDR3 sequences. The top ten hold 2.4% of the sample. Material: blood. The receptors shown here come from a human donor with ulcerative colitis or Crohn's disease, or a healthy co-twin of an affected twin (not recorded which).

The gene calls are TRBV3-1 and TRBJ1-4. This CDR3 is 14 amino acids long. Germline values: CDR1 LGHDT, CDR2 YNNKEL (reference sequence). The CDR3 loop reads CASSHWTTPEKLFF.

CDR3 protein: CASSPWGRGDYGYTF. V and J are TRBV7-6 and TRBJ1-2; TCRdb lists TRBD1, though no DNA is available to test this call. Germline V lookup: CDR1 SGHVS, CDR2 FNYEAQ. The CDR3 has 15 residues. Variable domain in full (rest from reference TRBV7-6 and TRBJ1-2): GAGVSQSPRYKVTKRGQDVALRCDPISGHVSLYWYRQALGQGPEFLTYFNYEAQQDKSGLPNDRFSAERPEGSISTLTIQRTEQRDSAMYRCASSPWGRGDYGYTFGSGTRLTVV.

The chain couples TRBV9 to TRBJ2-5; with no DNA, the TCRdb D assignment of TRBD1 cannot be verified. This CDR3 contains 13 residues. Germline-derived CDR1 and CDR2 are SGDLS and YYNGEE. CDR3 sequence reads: CASSTGVGETQYF.

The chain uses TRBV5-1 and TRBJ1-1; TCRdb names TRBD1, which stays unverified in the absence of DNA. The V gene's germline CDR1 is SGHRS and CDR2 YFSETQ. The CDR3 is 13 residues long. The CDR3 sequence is CASSQKGGTEAFF.

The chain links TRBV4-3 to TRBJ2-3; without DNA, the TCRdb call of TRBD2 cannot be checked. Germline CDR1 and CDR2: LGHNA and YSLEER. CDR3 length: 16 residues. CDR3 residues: CASSQVSSGRADTQYF.

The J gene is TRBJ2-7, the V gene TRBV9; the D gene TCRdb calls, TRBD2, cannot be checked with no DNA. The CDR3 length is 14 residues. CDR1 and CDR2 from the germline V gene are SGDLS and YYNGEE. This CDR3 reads CASSPGGGPGEQYF.

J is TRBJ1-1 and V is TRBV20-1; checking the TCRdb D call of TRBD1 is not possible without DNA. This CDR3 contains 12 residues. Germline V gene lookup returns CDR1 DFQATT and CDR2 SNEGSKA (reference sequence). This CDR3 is CSAAGTKVEAFF.

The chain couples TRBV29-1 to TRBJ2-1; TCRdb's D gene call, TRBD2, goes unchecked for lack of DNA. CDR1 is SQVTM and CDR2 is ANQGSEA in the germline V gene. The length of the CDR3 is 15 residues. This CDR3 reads CSVLGLAGVPNEQFF.

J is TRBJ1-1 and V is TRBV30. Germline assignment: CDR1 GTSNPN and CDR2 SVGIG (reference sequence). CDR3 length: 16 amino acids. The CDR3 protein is CAWSVARVGSGTEAFF.

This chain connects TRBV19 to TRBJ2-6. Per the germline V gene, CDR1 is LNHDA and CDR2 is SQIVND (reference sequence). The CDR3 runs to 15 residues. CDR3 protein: CASSRQNSGANVLTF.